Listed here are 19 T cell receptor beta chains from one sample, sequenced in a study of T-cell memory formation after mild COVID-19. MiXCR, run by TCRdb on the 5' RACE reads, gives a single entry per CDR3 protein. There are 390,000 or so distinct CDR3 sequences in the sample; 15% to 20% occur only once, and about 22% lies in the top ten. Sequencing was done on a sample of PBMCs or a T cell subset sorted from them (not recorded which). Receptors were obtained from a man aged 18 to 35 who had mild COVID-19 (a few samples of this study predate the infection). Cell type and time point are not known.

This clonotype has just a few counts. CDR3 nucleotides: TGTGCCAGCAGTTACTATCCTGGACAGCCCCAGCATTTT. Translated: CASSYYPGQPQHF. V usage is TRBV6-5 and J usage is TRBJ1-5; D not resolved. The CDR3 has 13 residues. Deletions cut 1 base from V and 7 bases from J, with 8 bases between. Germline CDR1 MNHEY, CDR2 SVGAGI.

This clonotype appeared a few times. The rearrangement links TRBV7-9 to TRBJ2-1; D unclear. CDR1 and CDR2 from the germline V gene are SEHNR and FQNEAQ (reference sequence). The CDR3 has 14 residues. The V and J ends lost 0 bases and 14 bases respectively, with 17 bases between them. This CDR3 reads CASSLAPLPEREFF. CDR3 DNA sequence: TGTGCCAGCAGCTTAGCACCCTTGCCGGAACGGGAGTTCTTC.

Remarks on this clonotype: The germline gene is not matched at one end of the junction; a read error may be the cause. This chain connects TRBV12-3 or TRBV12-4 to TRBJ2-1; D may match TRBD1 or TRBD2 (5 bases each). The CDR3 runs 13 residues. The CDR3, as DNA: TGTGCCAGCAGTTTAGGGGGGTACACTGAGCAGTTCTTC. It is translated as CASSLGGYTEQFF.

CDR3 amino acids: CAWRGLDTEAFF. CDR3 sequence (DNA): TGTGCCTGGAGGGGTTTAGACACTGAAGCTTTCTTT. The chain couples TRBV30 to TRBJ1-1; D gene ambiguous. Germline CDR1 GTSNPN, CDR2 SVGIG (reference sequence). The V end lost 3 bases, the J end lost 3 bases, and 8 bases lay between the germline ends. This CDR3 comprises 12 residues.

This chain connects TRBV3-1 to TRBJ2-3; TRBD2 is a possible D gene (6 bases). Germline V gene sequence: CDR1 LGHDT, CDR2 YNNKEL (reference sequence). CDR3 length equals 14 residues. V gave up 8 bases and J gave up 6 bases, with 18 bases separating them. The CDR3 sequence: CASSRRGTSDTQYF. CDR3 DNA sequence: TGTGCCAGCTCAAGAAGAGGGACTTCGGATACGCAGTATTTT.

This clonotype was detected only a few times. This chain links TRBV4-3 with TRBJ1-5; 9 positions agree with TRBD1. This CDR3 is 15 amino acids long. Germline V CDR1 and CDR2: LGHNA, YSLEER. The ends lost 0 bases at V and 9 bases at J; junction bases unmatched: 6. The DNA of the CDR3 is TGCGCCAGCAGCCAAGATGGGACAGGGACTACGCCCCAGCATTTT. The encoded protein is CASSQDGTGTTPQHF.

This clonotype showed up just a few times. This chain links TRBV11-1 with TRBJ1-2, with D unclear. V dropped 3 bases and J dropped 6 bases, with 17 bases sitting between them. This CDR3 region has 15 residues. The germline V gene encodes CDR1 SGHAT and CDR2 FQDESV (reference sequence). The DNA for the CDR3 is TGTGCCAGCAGCTTCGAGACGGCCCCCGGTGATGGCTACACCTTC. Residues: CASSFETAPGDGYTF.

The CDR3 sequence: CASTGQGWDEQFF. CDR3 coding DNA: TGTGCCAGCACCGGACAGGGTTGGGATGAGCAGTTCTTC. This sequence joins TRBV6-2 or TRBV6-3 and TRBJ2-1, with 8 positions matching TRBD1. Germline V CDR1 and CDR2: MNHEY, SVGEGT. There are 13 residues in the CDR3. Trimming cost V 7 bases and J 8 bases; bases outside gene matches: 7.

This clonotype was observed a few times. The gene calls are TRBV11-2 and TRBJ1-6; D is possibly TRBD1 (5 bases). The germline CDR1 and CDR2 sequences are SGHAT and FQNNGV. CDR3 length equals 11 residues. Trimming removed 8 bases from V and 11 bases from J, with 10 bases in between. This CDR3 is CASGAVAPLHF. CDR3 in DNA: TGTGCCAGCGGGGCCGTCGCACCCCTCCACTTT.

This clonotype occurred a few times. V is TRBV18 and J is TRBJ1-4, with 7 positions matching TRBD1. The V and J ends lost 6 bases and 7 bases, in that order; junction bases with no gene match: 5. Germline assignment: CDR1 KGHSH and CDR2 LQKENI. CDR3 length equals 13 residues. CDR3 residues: CASSLRDSEKLFF. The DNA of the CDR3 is TGTGCCAGCTCTCTTCGGGACAGTGAAAAACTGTTTTTT.

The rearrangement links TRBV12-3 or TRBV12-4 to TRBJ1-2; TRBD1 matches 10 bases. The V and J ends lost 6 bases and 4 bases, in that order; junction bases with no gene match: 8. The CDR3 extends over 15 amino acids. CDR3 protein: CASSLGGTGVYGYTF. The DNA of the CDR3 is TGTGCCAGCAGCCTAGGCGGGACAGGGGTCTATGGCTACACCTTC.

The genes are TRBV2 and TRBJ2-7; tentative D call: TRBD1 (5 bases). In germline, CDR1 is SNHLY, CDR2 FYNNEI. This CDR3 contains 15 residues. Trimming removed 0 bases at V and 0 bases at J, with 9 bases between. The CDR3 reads CASSEATASSYEQYV. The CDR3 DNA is TGTGCCAGCAGTGAAGCGACAGCTAGCTCCTACGAGCAGTACGTC.

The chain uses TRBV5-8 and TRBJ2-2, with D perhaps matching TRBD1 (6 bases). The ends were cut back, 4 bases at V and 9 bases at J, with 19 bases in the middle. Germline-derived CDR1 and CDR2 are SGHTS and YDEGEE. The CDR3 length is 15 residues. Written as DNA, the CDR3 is TGTGCCAGCAGCGCCCGGACAGCTCAACACCGGGAGCTGTTTTTT. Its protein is CASSARTAQHRELFF.

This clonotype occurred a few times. This chain's CDR3 is CASPPGNAALHRGNEQFF. DNA for the CDR3: TGTGCCAGCCCCCCGGGGAACGCAGCACTTCATAGAGGCAATGAGCAGTTCTTC. The chain links TRBV12-3 or TRBV12-4 to TRBJ2-1, with D possibly being TRBD2 (5 bases). Trimming shortened V by 8 bases and J by 6 bases, and 29 bases separated the two germline ends. CDR3 length equals 18 residues.

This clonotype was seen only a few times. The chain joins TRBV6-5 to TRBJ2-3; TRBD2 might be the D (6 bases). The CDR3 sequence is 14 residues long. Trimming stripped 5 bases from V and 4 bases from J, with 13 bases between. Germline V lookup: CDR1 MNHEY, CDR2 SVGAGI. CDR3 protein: CASSTRGIADTQYF. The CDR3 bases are TGTGCCAGCAGTACACGCGGGATCGCAGATACGCAGTATTTT.

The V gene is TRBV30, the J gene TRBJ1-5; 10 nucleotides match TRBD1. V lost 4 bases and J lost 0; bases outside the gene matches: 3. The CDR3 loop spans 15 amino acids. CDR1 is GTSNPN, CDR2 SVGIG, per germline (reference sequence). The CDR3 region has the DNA TGTGCCTGGACCGGGACAGGGGATAGCAATCAGCCCCAGCATTTT. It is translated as CAWTGTGDSNQPQHF. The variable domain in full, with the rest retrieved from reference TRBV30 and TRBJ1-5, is SQTIHQWPATLVQPVGSPLSLECTVEGTSNPNLYWYRQAAGRGLQLLFYSVGIGQISSEVPQNLSASRPQDRQFILSSKKLLLSDSGFYLCAWTGTGDSNQPQHFGDGTRLSIL.

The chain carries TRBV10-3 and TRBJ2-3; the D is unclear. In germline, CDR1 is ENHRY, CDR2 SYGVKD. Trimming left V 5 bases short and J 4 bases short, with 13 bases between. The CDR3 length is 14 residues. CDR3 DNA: TGTGCCATCAGTTCATCGACCCGGGCAGATACGCAGTATTTT. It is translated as CAISSSTRADTQYF.

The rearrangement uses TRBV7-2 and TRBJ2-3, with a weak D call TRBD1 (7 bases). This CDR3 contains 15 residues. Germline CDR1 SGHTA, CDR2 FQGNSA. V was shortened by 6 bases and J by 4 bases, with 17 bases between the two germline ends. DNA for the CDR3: TGTGCCAGCAGTGGCGGGGACAGTGGGGCAGATACGCAGTATTTT. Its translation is CASSGGDSGADTQYF.

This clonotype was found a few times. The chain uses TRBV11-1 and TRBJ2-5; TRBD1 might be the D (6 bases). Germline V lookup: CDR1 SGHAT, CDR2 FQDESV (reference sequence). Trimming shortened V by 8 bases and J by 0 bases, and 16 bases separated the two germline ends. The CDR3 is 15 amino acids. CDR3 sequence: CASAKSGTNQETQYF. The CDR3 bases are TGTGCCAGCGCAAAATCCGGGACAAACCAAGAGACCCAGTACTTC.